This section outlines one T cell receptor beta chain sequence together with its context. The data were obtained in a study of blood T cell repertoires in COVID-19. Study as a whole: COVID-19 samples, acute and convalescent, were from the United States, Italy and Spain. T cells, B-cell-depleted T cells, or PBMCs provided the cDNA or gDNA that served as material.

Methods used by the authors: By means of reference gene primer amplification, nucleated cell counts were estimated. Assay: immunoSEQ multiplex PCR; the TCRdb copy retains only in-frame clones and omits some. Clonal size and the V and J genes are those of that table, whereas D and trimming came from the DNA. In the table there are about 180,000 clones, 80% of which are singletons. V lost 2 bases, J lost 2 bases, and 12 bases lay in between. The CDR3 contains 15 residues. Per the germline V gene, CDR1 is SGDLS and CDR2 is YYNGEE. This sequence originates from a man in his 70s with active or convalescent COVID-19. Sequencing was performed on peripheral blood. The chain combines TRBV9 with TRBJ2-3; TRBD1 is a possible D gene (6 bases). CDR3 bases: TGTGCCAGCAGCGTGGACAGTTACCTCACAGATACGCAGTATTTT. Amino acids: CASSVDSYLTDTQYF.